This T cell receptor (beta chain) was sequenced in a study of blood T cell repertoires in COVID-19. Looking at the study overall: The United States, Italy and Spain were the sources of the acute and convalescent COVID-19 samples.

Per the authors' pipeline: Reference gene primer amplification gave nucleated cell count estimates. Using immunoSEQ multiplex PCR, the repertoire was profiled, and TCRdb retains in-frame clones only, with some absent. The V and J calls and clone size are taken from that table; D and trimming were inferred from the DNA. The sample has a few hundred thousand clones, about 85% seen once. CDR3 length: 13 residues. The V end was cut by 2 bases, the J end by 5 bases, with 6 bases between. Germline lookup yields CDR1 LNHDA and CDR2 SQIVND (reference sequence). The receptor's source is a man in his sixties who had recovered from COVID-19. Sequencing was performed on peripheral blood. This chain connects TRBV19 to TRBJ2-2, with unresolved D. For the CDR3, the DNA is TGTGCCAGTAGTATACATCAGACCGGGGAGCTGTTTTTT. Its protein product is CASSIHQTGELFF.